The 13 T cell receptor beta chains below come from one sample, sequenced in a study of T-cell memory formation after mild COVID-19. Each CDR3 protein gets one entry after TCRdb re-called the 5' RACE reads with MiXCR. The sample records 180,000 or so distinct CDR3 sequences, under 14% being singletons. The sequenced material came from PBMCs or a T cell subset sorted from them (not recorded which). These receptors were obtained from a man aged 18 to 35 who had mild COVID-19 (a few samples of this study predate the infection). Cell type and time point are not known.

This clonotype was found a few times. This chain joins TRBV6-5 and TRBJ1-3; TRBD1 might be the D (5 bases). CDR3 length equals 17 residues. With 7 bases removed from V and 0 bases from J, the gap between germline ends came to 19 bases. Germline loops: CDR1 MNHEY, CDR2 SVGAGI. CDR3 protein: CASNKRGRAYSGNTIYF. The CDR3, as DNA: TGTGCCAGCAACAAACGGGGCAGGGCTTACTCTGGAAACACCATATATTTT.

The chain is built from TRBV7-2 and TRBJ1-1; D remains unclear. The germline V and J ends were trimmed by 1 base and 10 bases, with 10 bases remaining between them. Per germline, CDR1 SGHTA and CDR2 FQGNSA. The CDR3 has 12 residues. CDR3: CASSLGRWVAFF. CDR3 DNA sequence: TGTGCCAGCAGCTTAGGTCGTTGGGTAGCTTTCTTT.

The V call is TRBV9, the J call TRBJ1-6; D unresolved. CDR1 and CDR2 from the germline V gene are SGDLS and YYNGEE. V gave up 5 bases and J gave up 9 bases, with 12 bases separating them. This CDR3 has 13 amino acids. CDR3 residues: CASSGELSSPLHF. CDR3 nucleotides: TGTGCCAGCAGTGGGGAACTCAGTTCACCCCTCCACTTT.

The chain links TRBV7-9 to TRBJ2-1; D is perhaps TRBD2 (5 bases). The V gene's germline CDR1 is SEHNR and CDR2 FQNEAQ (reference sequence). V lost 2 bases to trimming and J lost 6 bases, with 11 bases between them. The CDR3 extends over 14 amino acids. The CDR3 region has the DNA TGTGCCAGCAGCTTATGGGGAGAGAGCAATGAGCAGTTCTTC. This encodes CASSLWGESNEQFF.

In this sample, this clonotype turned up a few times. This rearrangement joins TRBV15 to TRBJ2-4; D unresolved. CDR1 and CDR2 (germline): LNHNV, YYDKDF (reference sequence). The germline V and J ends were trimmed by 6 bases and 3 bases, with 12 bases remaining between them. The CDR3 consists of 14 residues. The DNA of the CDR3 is TGTGCCACCAGTGCCGGAGATGGCAAAAACATTCAGTACTTC. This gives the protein CATSAGDGKNIQYF. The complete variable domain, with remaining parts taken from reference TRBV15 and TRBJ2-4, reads DAMVIQNPRYQVTQFGKPVTLSCSQTLNHNVMYWYQQKSSQAPKLLFHYYDKDFNNEADTPDNFQSRRPNTSFCFLDIRSPGLGDTAMYLCATSAGDGKNIQYFGAGTRLSVL.

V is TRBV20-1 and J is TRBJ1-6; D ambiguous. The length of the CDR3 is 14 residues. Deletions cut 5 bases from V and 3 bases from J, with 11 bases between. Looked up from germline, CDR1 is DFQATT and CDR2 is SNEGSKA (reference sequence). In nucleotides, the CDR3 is TGCAGTGCTCCCCAGGCCCTCTATAATTCACCCCTCCACTTT. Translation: CSAPQALYNSPLHF.

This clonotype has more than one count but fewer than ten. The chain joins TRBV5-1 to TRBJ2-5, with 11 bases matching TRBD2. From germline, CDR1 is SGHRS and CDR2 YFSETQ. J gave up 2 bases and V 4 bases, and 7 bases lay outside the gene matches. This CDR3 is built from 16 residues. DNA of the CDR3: TGCGCCAGCAGCGCCCTAGCGGGGGGTCTACAAGAGACCCAGTACTTC. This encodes CASSALAGGLQETQYF.

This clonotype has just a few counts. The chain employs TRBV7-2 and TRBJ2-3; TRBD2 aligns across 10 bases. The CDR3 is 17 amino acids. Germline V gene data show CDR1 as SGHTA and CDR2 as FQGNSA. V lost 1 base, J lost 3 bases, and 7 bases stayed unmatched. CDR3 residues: CASSLVGSGGTTDTQYF. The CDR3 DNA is TGTGCCAGCAGCTTAGTGGGTAGCGGGGGGACAACAGATACGCAGTATTTT. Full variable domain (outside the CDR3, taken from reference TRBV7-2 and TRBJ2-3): GAGVSQSPSNKVTEKGKDVELRCDPISGHTALYWYRQSLGQGLEFLIYFQGNSAPDKSGLPSDRFSAERTGGSVSTLTIQRTQQEDSAVYLCASSLVGSGGTTDTQYFGPGTRLTVL.

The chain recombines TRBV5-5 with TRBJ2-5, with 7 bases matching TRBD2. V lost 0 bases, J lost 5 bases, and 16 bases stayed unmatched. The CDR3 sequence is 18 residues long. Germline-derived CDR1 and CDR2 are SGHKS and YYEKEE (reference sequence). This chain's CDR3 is CASSLEGRAGPGGETQYF. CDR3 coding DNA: TGTGCCAGCAGCTTGGAGGGGAGGGCGGGCCCTGGAGGGGAGACCCAGTACTTC.

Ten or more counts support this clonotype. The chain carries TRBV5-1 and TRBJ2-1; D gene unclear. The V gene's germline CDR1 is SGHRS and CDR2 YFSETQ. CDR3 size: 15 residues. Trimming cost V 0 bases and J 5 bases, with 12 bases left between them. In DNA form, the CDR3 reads TGCGCCAGCAGCTTGGCAGGTCGGGCTCACAATGAGCAGTTCTTC. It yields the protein CASSLAGRAHNEQFF.

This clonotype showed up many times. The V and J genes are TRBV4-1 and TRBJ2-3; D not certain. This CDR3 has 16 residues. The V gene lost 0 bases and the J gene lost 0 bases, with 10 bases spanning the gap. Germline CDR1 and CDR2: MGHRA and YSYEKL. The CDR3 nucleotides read TGCGCCAGCAGCCAAGAGGCCAGGCCTAGCACAGATACGCAGTATTTT. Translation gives CASSQEARPSTDTQYF.

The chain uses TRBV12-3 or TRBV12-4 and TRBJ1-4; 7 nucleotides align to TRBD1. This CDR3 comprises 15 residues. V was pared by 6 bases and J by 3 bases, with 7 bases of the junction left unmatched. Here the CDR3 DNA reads TGTGCCAGCAGGTACTCCGGGACAGCTAATGAAAAACTGTTTTTT. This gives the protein CASRYSGTANEKLFF.

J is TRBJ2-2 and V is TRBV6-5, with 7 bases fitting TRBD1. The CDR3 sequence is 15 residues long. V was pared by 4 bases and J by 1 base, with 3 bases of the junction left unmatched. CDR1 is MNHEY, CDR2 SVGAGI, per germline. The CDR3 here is CASSWGQRNTGELFF. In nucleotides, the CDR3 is TGTGCCAGCAGTTGGGGACAGCGGAACACCGGGGAGCTGTTTTTT.